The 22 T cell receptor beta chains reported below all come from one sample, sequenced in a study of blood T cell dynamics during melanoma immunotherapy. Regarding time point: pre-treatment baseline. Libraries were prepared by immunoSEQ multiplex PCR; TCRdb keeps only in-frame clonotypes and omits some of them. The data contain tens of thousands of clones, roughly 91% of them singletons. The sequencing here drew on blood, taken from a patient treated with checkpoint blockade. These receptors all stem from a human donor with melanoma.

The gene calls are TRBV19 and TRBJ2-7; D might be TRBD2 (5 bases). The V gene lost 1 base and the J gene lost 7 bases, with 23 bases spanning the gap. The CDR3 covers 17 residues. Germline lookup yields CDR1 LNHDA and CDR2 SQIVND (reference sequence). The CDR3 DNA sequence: TGTGCCAGTAGTATAGGGCAGATCTCCGGTGTATCGGGGGAGCAGTACTTC. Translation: CASSIGQISGVSGEQYF. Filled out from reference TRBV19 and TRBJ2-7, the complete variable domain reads DGGITQSPKYLFRKEGQNVTLSCEQNLNHDAMYWYRQDPGQGLRLIYYSQIVNDFQKGDIAEGYSVSREKKESFPLTVTSAQKNPTAFYLCASSIGQISGVSGEQYFGPGTRLTVT.

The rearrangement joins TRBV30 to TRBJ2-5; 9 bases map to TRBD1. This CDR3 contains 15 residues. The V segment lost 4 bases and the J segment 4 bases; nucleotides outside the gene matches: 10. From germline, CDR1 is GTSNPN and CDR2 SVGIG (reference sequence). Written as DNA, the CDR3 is TGTGCCTGGACCTTAGGACAGGGGTGGAGAGAGACCCAGTACTTC. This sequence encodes CAWTLGQGWRETQYF.

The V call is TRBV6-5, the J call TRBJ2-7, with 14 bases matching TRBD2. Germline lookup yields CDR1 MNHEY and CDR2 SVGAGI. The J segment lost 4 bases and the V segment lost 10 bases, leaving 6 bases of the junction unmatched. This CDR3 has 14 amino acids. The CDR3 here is CATWTSGGLYEQYF. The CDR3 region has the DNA TGTGCCACCTGGACTAGCGGGGGGTTGTACGAGCAGTACTTC.

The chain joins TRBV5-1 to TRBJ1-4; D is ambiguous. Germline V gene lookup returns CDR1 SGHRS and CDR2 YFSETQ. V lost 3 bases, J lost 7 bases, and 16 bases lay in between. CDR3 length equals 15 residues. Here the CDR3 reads CASSSTPLGLEKLFF. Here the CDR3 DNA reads TGCGCCAGCAGCTCTACGCCCCTCGGTCTTGAAAAACTGTTTTTT. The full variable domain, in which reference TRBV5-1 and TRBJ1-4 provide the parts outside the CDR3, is KAGVTQTPRYLIKTRGQQVTLSCSPISGHRSVSWYQQTPGQGLQFLFEYFSETQRNKGNFPGRFSGRQFSNSRSEMNVSTLELGDSALYLCASSSTPLGLEKLFFGSGTQLSVL.

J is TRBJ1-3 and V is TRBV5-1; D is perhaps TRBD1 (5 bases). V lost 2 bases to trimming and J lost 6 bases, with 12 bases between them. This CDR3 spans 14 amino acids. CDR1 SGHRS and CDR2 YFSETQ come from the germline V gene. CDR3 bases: TGCGCCAGCAGCTTCGGGGCAGGGATAAACACCATATATTTT. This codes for CASSFGAGINTIYF.

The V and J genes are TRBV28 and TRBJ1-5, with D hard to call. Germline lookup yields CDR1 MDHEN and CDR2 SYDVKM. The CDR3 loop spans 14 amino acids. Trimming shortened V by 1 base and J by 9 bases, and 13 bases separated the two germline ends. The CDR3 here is CASSLFVRAGPQHF. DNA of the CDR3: TGTGCCAGCAGTTTATTTGTCCGGGCGGGGCCCCAGCATTTT.

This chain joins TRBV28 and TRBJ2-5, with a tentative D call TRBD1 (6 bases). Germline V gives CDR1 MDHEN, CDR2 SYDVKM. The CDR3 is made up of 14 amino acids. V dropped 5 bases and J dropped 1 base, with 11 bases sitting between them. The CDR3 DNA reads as TGTGCCAGCAGTAGAGAAGGGGGCCAAGAGACCCAGTACTTC. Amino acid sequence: CASSREGGQETQYF.

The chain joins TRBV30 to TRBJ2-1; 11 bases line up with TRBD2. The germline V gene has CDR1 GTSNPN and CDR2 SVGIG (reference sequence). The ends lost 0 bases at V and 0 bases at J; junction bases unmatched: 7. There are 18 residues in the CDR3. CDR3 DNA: TGTGCCTGGAGTGTAAGTCCTAGCGGGGGGATCTCCTACAATGAGCAGTTCTTC. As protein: CAWSVSPSGGISYNEQFF.

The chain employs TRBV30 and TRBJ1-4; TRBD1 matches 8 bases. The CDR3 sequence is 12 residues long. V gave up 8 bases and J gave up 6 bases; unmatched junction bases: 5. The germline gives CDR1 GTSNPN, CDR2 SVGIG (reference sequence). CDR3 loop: CAGDRGYEKLFF. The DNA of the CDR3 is TGTGCCGGTGACAGGGGATATGAAAAACTGTTTTTT.

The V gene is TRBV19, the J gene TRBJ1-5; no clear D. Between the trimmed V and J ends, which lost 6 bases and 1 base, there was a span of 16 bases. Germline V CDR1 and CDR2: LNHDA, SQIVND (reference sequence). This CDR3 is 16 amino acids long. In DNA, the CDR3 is TGTGCCAGTAGGGGGATCCGGCAGGAGAGCAATCAGCCCCAGCATTTT. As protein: CASRGIRQESNQPQHF.

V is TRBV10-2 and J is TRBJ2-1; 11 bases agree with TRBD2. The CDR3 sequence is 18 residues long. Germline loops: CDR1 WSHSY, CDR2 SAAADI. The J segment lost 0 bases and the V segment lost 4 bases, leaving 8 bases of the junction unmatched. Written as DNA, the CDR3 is TGCGCCAGCAGTGGGACTAGCGGGCTTAAGAGCTCCTACAATGAGCAGTTCTTC. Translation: CASSGTSGLKSSYNEQFF.

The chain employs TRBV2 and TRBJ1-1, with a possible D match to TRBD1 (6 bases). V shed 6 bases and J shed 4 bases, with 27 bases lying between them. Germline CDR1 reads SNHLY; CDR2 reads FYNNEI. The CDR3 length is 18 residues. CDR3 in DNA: TGTGCCAGCAGCGAAATATACAGGGCCCCACAATTGAGCACTGAAGCTTTCTTT. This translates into CASSEIYRAPQLSTEAFF.

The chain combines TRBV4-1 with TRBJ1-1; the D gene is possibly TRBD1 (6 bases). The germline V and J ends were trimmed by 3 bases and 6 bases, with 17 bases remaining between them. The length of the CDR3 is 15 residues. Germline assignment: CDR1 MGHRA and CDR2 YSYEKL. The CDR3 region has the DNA TGCGCCAGCAGCCATAAAAGGGAAGCAGGGGCTGAAGCTTTCTTT. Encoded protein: CASSHKREAGAEAFF.

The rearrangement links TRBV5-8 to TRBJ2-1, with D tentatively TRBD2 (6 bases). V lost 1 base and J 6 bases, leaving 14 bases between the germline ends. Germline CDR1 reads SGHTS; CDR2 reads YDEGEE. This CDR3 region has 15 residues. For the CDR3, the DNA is TGTGCCAGCAGCTTGCGGGGGAAAAACTTCAATGAGCAGTTCTTC. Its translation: CASSLRGKNFNEQFF.

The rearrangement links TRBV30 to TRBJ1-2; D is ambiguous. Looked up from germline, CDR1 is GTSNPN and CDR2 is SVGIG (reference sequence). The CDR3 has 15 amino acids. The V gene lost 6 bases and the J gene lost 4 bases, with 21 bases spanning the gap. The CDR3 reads CACFSRMDLGYGYTF. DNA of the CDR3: TGTGCCTGTTTTTCGCGGATGGATCTAGGCTATGGCTACACCTTC.

The CDR3 loop is CASRRSSYNSPLHF. As DNA, the CDR3 is TGTGCCAGCCGGCGGAGCTCCTATAATTCACCCCTCCACTTT. The V call is TRBV7-8, the J call TRBJ1-6; D unresolved. The length of the CDR3 is 14 residues. The ends were cut back, 8 bases at V and 0 bases at J, with 8 bases in the middle. Germline loops: CDR1 SGHVS, CDR2 FQNEAQ.

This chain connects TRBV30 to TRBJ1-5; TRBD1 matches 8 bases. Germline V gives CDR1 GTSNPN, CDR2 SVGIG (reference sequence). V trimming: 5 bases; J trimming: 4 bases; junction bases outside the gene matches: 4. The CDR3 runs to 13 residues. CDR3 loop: CAWGGQANQPQHF. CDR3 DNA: TGTGCCTGGGGGGGACAGGCGAATCAGCCCCAGCATTTT.

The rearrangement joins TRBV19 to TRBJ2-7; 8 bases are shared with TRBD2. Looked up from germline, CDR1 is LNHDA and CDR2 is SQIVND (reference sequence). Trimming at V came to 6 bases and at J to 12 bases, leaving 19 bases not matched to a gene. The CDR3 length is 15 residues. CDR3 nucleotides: TGTGCCAGTAGCAGAACAGCCGGGACTAGTTATTCCCTGTACTTC. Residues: CASSRTAGTSYSLYF.

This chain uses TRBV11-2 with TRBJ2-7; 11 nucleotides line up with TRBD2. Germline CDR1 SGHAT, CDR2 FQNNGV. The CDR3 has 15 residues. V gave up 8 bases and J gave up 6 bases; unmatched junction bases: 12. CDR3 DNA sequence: TGTGCCAGCGCGACTAGCGGGGACATATGGGGCGAGCAGTACTTC. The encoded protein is CASATSGDIWGEQYF.

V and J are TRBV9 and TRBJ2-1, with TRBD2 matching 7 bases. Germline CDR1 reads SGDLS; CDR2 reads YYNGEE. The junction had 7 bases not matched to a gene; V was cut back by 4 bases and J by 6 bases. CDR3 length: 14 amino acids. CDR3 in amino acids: CASSPQGLFNEQFF. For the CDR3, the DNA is TGTGCCAGCAGCCCCCAGGGACTATTCAATGAGCAGTTCTTC.

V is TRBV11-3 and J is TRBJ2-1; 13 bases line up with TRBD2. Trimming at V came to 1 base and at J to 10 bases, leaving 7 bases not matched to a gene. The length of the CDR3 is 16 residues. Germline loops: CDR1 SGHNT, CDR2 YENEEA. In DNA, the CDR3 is TGTGCCAGCAGCTTAGTTGGACTAGCGGGAGTCAAAGAGCAGTTCTTC. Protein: CASSLVGLAGVKEQFF.

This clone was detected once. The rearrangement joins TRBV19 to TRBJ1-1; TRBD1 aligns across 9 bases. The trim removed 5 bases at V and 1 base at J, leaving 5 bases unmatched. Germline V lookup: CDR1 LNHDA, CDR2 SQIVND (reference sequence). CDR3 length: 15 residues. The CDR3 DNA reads TGTGCCAGTAGTTCACAGGGGGCAGGGAACACTGAAGCTTTCTTT. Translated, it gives CASSSQGAGNTEAFF.